The 25 T cell receptor beta chains presented below share a single source sample, sequenced in a study of shared clonotypes between healthy human individuals. Profiled with immunoSEQ multiplex PCR; TCRdb holds only in-frame clones, not every one. The table includes under 2.5 million clones, roughly 90% detected once. Sample: naive CD4+ T cells from PBMCs. Subset of the sample: CD45RA+ positively selected. The receptors derive from a man younger than 35 in good health. Some clones in this sample may be carry-over from other donors' samples.

The V gene is TRBV5-1, the J gene TRBJ2-3; D is perhaps TRBD2 (6 bases). The CDR3 is 15 amino acids. V was clipped by 4 bases and J by 1 base, with 13 bases between them. The germline CDR1 and CDR2 sequences are SGHRS and YFSETQ. The CDR3 region has the DNA TGCGCCAGCAGCGTTCCCTTAGCGGGCACAGATACGCAGTATTTT. Its translation: CASSVPLAGTDTQYF.

V is TRBV5-5 and J is TRBJ2-3; 12 nucleotides align to TRBD1. The germline V gene encodes CDR1 SGHKS and CDR2 YYEKEE (reference sequence). V lost 4 bases and J lost 0; bases outside the gene matches: 6. This CDR3 is 17 amino acids long. CDR3 DNA sequence: TGTGCCAGCAGCCGCGGGACAGGGGGCCTGAGCACAGATACGCAGTATTTT. Translating gives CASSRGTGGLSTDTQYF.

This chain links TRBV7-3 with TRBJ2-3, with 7 bases identical to TRBD2. V trimming: 3 bases; J trimming: 0 bases; junction bases outside the gene matches: 3. The CDR3 sequence is 15 residues long. Looked up from germline, CDR1 is SGHTA and CDR2 is FQGTGA. The CDR3: CASSFNGRSTDTQYF. The CDR3, as DNA: TGTGCCAGCAGCTTTAACGGGAGGAGCACAGATACGCAGTATTTT. Full variable domain (rest looked up from reference TRBV7-3 and TRBJ2-3): GAGVSQTPSNKVTEKGKYVELRCDPISGHTALYWYRQSLGQGPEFLIYFQGTGAADDSGLPNDRFFAVRPEGSVSTLKIQRTERGDSAVYLCASSFNGRSTDTQYFGPGTRLTVL.

The chain uses TRBV7-3 and TRBJ2-1; TRBD2 aligns across 9 bases. Germline CDR1 reads SGHTA; CDR2 reads FQGTGA. CDR3 length equals 15 residues. The ends lost 5 bases at V and 8 bases at J; junction bases unmatched: 10. CDR3: CASSPLAGGPHEQFF. The CDR3 bases are TGTGCCAGCAGCCCCCTCGCGGGAGGGCCCCATGAGCAGTTCTTC.

The V and J genes are TRBV18 and TRBJ1-2, with D possibly TRBD1 on 6 matching bases. V lost 2 bases to trimming and J lost 4 bases, with 11 bases between them. The CDR3 has 14 residues. The germline V gene encodes CDR1 KGHSH and CDR2 LQKENI. In nucleotides, the CDR3 is TGTGCCAGCTCACCAGTCAGGGGTGGCTATGGCTACACCTTC. This codes for CASSPVRGGYGYTF.

This chain joins TRBV6-1 and TRBJ2-7; possible D gene TRBD1, 6 bases. The germline gives CDR1 MNHNS, CDR2 SASEGT. The CDR3 has 14 residues. Trimming pared 3 bases from V and 1 base from J, leaving 10 bases between. The CDR3 loop is CASSDTGSSYEQYF. CDR3 nucleotides: TGTGCCAGCAGTGATACAGGGTCATCCTACGAGCAGTACTTC.

This clone is a singleton in its sample. The rearrangement uses TRBV6-5 and TRBJ2-1; perhaps TRBD2 as D (6 bases). The CDR3 runs 13 residues. V shed 6 bases and J shed 10 bases, with 16 bases lying between them. The germline V gene encodes CDR1 MNHEY and CDR2 SVGAGI. CDR3 amino acids: CASRIYGGGEQFF. DNA of the CDR3: TGTGCCAGCAGGATTTACGGGGGTGGGGAGCAGTTCTTC.

The chain uses TRBV6-1 and TRBJ1-1; D ambiguous. The germline gives CDR1 MNHNS, CDR2 SASEGT. The CDR3 loop spans 13 amino acids. Trimming took off 2 bases at V and 6 bases at J, with 10 bases between the two ends. CDR3 nucleotide sequence: TGTGCCAGCAGTGAATTCGGGTTCCCTGAAGCTTTCTTT. Its protein product is CASSEFGFPEAFF.

The chain combines TRBV5-1 with TRBJ2-1; 8 nucleotides line up with TRBD1. The germline CDR1 and CDR2 sequences are SGHRS and YFSETQ. Trimming removed 6 bases from V and 8 bases from J; junction bases left unmatched: 10. The CDR3 is made up of 14 amino acids. CDR3 nucleotides: TGCGCCAGCAACCTGGGACAGGCAGGCGATGAGCAGTTCTTC. As protein: CASNLGQAGDEQFF.

This chain links TRBV11-2 with TRBJ1-1, with 9 bases matching TRBD1. The length of the CDR3 is 15 residues. V lost 4 bases and J lost 4; bases outside the gene matches: 7. Germline V lookup: CDR1 SGHAT, CDR2 FQNNGV. CDR3 in amino acids: CASSSHRGLGTEAFF. DNA for the CDR3: TGTGCCAGCAGCTCACACAGGGGGCTGGGCACTGAAGCTTTCTTT.

The chain couples TRBV5-1 to TRBJ2-3; 7 bases match TRBD1. CDR1 is SGHRS and CDR2 is YFSETQ in the germline V gene. Unmatched junction bases numbered 11, after V lost 4 bases and J lost 0 bases. The CDR3 runs to 17 residues. Here the CDR3 DNA reads TGCGCCAGCAGCCTCCCAACGACAGGGATTAGCACAGATACGCAGTATTTT. Residues: CASSLPTTGISTDTQYF. The full variable domain, with the rest looked up from reference TRBV5-1 and TRBJ2-3, is KAGVTQTPRYLIKTRGQQVTLSCSPISGHRSVSWYQQTPGQGLQFLFEYFSETQRNKGNFPGRFSGRQFSNSRSEMNVSTLELGDSALYLCASSLPTTGISTDTQYFGPGTRLTVL.

This chain uses TRBV30 with TRBJ1-2, with a weak D call TRBD1 (6 bases). Trimming pared 4 bases from V and 7 bases from J, leaving 19 bases between. The germline gives CDR1 GTSNPN, CDR2 SVGIG (reference sequence). There are 14 residues in the CDR3. This CDR3 reads CAWTPRGGGSGYTF. The DNA for the CDR3 is TGTGCCTGGACTCCCCGAGGGGGGGGCTCTGGCTACACCTTC. Supplemented by reference TRBV30 and TRBJ1-2, the full variable domain reads SQTIHQWPATLVQPVGSPLSLECTVEGTSNPNLYWYRQAAGRGLQLLFYSVGIGQISSEVPQNLSASRPQDRQFILSSKKLLLSDSGFYLCAWTPRGGGSGYTFGSGTRLTVV.

The chain uses TRBV4-3 and TRBJ2-1, with D unresolved. Germline V CDR1 and CDR2: LGHNA, YSLEER. The CDR3 has 17 amino acids. Trimming pared 0 bases from V and 4 bases from J, leaving 16 bases between. For the CDR3, the DNA is TGCGCCAGCAGCCAAGAGCGGTCCCTCACTCGGTACAATGAGCAGTTCTTC. Translating it yields CASSQERSLTRYNEQFF.

This clone was counted between two and nine times. This chain uses TRBV28 with TRBJ1-5; D remains unclear. Trimming took 11 bases from V and 2 from J, leaving 13 bases between them. The CDR3 covers 13 residues. Germline V CDR1 and CDR2: MDHEN, SYDVKM. In DNA form, the CDR3 reads TGTGCCTCCAAAGCCGGTGGCAATCAGCCCCAGCATTTT. Translated, it gives CASKAGGNQPQHF.

This clone was counted a few times. V usage is TRBV29-1 and J usage is TRBJ1-2; the match to TRBD1 covers 8 bases. The CDR3 loop spans 12 amino acids. Germline V gene data show CDR1 as SQVTM and CDR2 as ANQGSEA. The trim removed 7 bases at V and 8 bases at J, leaving 9 bases unmatched. The DNA of the CDR3 is TGCAGCGCCAAAGGACAGGGCGGAGGCTACACCTTC. Translated, it gives CSAKGQGGGYTF.

The J gene is TRBJ2-3, the V gene TRBV5-6; tentative D call: TRBD2 (6 bases). The germline gives CDR1 SGHDT, CDR2 YYEEEE. Trimming stripped 4 bases from V and 3 bases from J, with 12 bases between. The CDR3 length is 14 residues. CDR3 sequence reads: CASSPRLETDTQYF. As DNA, the CDR3 is TGTGCCAGCAGCCCCCGACTAGAAACAGATACGCAGTATTTT.

The CDR3 coding sequence is TGTGCCAGCAGTTACCCCTCGCGAGGGGACTATGGCTACACCTTC. Translation gives CASSYPSRGDYGYTF. The gene calls are TRBV6-5 and TRBJ1-2; the D gene is possibly TRBD1 (5 bases). Germline V CDR1 and CDR2: MNHEY, SVGAGI. CDR3 size: 15 residues. V lost 2 bases and J lost 3, with 13 bases in between.

The chain recombines TRBV5-5 with TRBJ2-2; no firm D call. V lost 0 bases and J lost 0, with 6 bases in between. Germline loops: CDR1 SGHKS, CDR2 YYEKEE (reference sequence). The CDR3 covers 15 residues. CDR3 sequence: CASSLGQTNTGELFF. CDR3 nucleotides: TGTGCCAGCAGCTTGGGGCAGACGAACACCGGGGAGCTGTTTTTT.

The V call is TRBV30, the J call TRBJ1-3; 7 bases are shared with TRBD1. V gave up 0 bases and J gave up 2 bases; unmatched junction bases: 4. The CDR3 contains 15 residues. Looked up from germline, CDR1 is GTSNPN and CDR2 is SVGIG (reference sequence). The CDR3 loop is CAWSVGTGAGNTIYF. CDR3 nucleotide sequence: TGTGCCTGGAGTGTAGGAACAGGGGCTGGAAACACCATATATTTT. Full variable domain (rest looked up from reference TRBV30 and TRBJ1-3): SQTIHQWPATLVQPVGSPLSLECTVEGTSNPNLYWYRQAAGRGLQLLFYSVGIGQISSEVPQNLSASRPQDRQFILSSKKLLLSDSGFYLCAWSVGTGAGNTIYFGEGSWLTVV.

This clone was counted only a few times. The V gene is TRBV6-6, the J gene TRBJ1-5; no definite D call. Germline CDR1 is MNHNY and CDR2 is SVGAGI (reference sequence). The CDR3 covers 15 residues. Trimming removed 6 bases from V and 5 bases from J, with 17 bases in between. In DNA form, the CDR3 reads TGTGCCAGCAGGCCCGACGGATCCTCTGATCAGCCCCAGCATTTT. Translation gives CASRPDGSSDQPQHF.

This chain's CDR3 is CASSFRSGPETQYF. The DNA for the CDR3 is TGTGCCAGCAGCTTTAGGTCGGGACCAGAGACCCAGTACTTC. The chain carries TRBV5-5 and TRBJ2-5; perhaps D is TRBD1 or TRBD2 (5 bases each). CDR1 and CDR2 from the germline V gene are SGHKS and YYEKEE (reference sequence). The CDR3 has 14 residues. The V and J ends lost 2 bases and 4 bases respectively, with 12 bases between them.

The chain couples TRBV7-8 to TRBJ2-1, with D possibly matching TRBD2 (6 bases). The CDR3 length is 18 residues. Trimming stripped 1 base from V and 10 bases from J, with 26 bases between. Germline CDR1 SGHVS, CDR2 FQNEAQ. The CDR3 is CASSLVRRAGLPPGEQFF. In DNA, the CDR3 is TGTGCCAGCAGCTTAGTTCGACGGGCGGGACTTCCCCCTGGCGAGCAGTTCTTC.

This clone was picked up one time. This chain uses TRBV4-3 with TRBJ2-2; D is unresolved. The V gene lost 4 bases and the J gene lost 4 bases, with 16 bases spanning the gap. The CDR3 is made up of 16 amino acids. CDR1 and CDR2 from the germline V gene are LGHNA and YSLEER. DNA for the CDR3: TGCGCCAGCAGCCCCCTGGGTGGGCCGGGCACCGGGGAGCTGTTTTTT. This codes for CASSPLGGPGTGELFF.

Turning to this clone: Additional DNA sequences in this sample encode the identical CDR3. This CDR3 is CASSLGQNQPQHF. CDR3 bases: TGCGCCAGCAGCCTGGGACAGAATCAGCCCCAGCATTTT. The V and J genes are TRBV5-1 and TRBJ1-5; 7 positions agree with TRBD1. The CDR3 runs to 13 residues. In germline, CDR1 is SGHRS, CDR2 YFSETQ. V gave up 4 bases and J gave up 4 bases; unmatched junction bases: 2.

This clone was seen a single time. This CDR3 reads CASSYSAIWAYEQYF. The CDR3 nucleotides are TGTGCCAGCAGTTACTCCGCAATTTGGGCTTACGAGCAGTACTTC. The V and J genes are TRBV6-5 and TRBJ2-7, with D unresolved. V was pared by 0 bases and J by 4 bases, with 13 bases between. The CDR3 covers 15 residues. Germline V gene sequence: CDR1 MNHEY, CDR2 SVGAGI.